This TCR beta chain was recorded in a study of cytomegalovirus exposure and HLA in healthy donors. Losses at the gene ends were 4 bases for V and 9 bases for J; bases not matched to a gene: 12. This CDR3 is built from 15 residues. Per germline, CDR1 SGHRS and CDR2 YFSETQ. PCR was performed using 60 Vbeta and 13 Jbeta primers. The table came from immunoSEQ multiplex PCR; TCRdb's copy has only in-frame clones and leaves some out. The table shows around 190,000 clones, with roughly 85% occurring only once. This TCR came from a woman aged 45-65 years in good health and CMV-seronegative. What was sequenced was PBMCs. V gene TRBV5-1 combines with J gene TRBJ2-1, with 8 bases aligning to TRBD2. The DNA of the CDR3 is TGCGCCAGCAGCCCGGGGTGGCGGGAGGCAGGTGAGCAGTTCTTC. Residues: CASSPGWREAGEQFF.